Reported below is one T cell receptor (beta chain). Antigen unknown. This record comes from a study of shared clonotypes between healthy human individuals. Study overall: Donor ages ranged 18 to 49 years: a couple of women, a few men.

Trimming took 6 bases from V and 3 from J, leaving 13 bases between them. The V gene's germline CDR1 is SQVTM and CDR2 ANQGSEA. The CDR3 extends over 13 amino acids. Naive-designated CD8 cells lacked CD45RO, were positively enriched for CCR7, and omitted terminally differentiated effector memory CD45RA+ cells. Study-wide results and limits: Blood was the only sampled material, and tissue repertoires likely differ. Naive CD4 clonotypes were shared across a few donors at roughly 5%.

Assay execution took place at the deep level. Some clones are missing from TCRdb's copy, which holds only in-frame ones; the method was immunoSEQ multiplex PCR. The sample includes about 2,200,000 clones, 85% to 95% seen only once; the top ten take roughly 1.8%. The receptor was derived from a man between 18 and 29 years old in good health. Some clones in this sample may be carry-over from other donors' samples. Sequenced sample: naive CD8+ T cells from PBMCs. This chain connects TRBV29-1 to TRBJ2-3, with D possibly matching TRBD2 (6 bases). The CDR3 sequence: CSVVPEGTDTQYF. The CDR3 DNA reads TGCAGCGTGGTCCCGGAGGGTACAGATACGCAGTATTTT.